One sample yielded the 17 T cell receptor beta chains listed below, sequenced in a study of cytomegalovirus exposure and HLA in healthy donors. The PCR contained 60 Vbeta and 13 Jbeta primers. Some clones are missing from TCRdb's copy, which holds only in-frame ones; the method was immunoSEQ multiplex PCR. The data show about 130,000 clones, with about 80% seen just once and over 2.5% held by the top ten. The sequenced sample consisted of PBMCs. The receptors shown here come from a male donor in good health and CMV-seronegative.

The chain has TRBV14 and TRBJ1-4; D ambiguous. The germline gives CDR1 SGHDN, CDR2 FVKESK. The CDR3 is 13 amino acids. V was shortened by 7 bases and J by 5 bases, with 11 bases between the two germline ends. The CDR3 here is CASKGLSNEKLFF. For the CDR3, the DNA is TGTGCCAGCAAAGGACTGAGCAATGAAAAACTGTTTTTT.

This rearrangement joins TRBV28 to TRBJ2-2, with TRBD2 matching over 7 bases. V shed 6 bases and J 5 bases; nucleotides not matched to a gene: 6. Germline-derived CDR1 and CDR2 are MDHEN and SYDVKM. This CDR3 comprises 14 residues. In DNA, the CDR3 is TGTGCCAGCAGCGGACTAGTGAGGACCGGGGAGCTGTTTTTT. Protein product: CASSGLVRTGELFF.

The CDR3 nucleotides are TGTGCCAGCAACGACAGGGGAAACTCCTACAATGAGCAGTTCTTC. Amino acids: CASNDRGNSYNEQFF. V gene TRBV6-5 combines with J gene TRBJ2-1, with 8 bases identical to TRBD1. The CDR3 extends over 15 amino acids. Germline loops: CDR1 MNHEY, CDR2 SVGAGI. Germline trimming cut 7 bases from V and 0 bases from J; bases unmatched to any gene: 5.

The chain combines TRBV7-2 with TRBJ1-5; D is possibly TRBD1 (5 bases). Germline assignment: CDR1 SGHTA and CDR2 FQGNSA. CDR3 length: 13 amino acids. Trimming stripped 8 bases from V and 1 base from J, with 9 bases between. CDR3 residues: CASGYRSNQPQHF. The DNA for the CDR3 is TGTGCCAGCGGATACAGGAGCAATCAGCCCCAGCATTTT.

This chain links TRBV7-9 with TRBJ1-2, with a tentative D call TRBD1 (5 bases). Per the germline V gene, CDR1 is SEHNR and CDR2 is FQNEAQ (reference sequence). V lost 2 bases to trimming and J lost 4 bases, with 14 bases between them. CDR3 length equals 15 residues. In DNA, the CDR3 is TGTGCCAGCAGCTTATCGGCCCAGGGATCCTATGGCTACACCTTC. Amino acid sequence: CASSLSAQGSYGYTF.

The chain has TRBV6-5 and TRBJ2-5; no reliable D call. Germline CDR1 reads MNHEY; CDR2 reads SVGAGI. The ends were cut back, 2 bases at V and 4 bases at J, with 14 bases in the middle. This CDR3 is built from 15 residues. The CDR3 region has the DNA TGTGCCAGCAGTTACACAACTGTACCGGGAGAGACCCAGTACTTC. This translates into CASSYTTVPGETQYF.

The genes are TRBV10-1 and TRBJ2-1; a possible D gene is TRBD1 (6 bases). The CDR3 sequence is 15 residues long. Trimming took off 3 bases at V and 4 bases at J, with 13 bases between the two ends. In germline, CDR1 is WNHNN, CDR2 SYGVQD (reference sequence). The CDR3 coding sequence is TGCGCCAGCAGTGAAAGGGGGAAGGCTTACAATGAGCAGTTCTTC. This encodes CASSERGKAYNEQFF.

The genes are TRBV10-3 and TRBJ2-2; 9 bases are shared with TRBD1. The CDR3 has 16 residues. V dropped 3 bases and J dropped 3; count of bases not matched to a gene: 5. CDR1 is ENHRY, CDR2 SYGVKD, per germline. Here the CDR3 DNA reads TGTGCCATCAGTGACACGGACAGGGGACACACCGGGGAGCTGTTTTTT. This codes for CAISDTDRGHTGELFF.

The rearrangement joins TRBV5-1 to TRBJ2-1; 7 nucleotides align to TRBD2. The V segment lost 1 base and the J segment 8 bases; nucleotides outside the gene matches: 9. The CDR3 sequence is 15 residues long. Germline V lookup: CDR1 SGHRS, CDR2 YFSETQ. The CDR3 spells CASSLLGGGPHEQFF. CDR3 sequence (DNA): TGCGCCAGCAGCTTGCTCGGGGGAGGGCCTCATGAGCAGTTCTTC.

DNA for the CDR3: TGTGCCAGCAGCTTGACGGGACAATACGAGCAGTACTTC. It codes for CASSLTGQYEQYF. V is TRBV7-6 and J is TRBJ2-7; tentatively, D is TRBD1 (6 bases). This CDR3 is built from 13 residues. The V gene lost 3 bases and the J gene lost 4 bases, with 10 bases spanning the gap. Looked up from germline, CDR1 is SGHVS and CDR2 is FNYEAQ.

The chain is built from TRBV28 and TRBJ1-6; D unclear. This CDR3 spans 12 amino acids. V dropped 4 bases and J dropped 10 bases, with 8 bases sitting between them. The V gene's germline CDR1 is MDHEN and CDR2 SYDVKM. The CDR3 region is CASSSLSSPLHF. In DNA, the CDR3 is TGTGCCAGCAGTTCTTTGTCGTCACCCCTCCACTTT.

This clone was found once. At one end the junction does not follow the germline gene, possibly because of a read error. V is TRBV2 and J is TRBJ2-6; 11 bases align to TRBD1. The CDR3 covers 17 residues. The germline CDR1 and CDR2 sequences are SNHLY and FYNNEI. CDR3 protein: CASNRDRGGSGANGLTF. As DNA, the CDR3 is TGTGCCAGCAATAGGGACAGGGGGGGCTCTGGGGCCAACGGCCTGACTTTC.

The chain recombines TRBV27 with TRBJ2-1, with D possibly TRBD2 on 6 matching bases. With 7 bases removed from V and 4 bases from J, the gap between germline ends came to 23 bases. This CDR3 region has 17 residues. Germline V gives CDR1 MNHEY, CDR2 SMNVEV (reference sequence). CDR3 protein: CASTLRYGGEWYNEQFF. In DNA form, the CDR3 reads TGTGCCAGCACCCTAAGGTACGGAGGGGAGTGGTACAATGAGCAGTTCTTC.

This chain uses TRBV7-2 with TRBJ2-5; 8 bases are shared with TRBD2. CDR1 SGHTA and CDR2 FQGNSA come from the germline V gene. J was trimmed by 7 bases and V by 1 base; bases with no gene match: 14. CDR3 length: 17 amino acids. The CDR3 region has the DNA TGTGCCAGCAGCTTAGGCCAGCGGGGGCTCCCGGGGGGGACCCAGTACTTC. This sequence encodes CASSLGQRGLPGGTQYF.

DNA for the CDR3: TGTGCCAGCAGCGTAGTGGCTAGCGCGATCAATGAGCAGTTCTTC. Translation gives CASSVVASAINEQFF. V usage is TRBV9 and J usage is TRBJ2-1; D may be TRBD2 (6 bases). CDR3 length equals 15 residues. The germline gives CDR1 SGDLS, CDR2 YYNGEE. V lost 0 bases to trimming and J lost 6 bases, with 13 bases between them.

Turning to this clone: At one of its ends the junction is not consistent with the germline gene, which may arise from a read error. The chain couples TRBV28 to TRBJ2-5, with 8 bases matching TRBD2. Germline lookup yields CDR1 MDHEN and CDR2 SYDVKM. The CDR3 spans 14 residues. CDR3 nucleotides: TGTGCCAGCAGGTCGGGGGGGTTCCAAGAGGCCCAGTACTTC. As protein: CASRSGGFQEAQYF.

The CDR3 region has the DNA TGTGCCAGCTCCCCCGGACAGTCCAATCAGCCCCAGCATTTT. It specifies CASSPGQSNQPQHF. V and J are TRBV18 and TRBJ1-5; D possibly corresponds to TRBD1 (6 bases). The germline V gene encodes CDR1 KGHSH and CDR2 LQKENI. Trimming stripped 6 bases from V and 3 bases from J, with 12 bases between. There are 14 residues in the CDR3. Supplemented by reference TRBV18 and TRBJ1-5, the full variable domain reads NAGVMQNPRHLVRRRGQEARLRCSPMKGHSHVYWYRQLPEEGLKFMVYLQKENIIDESGMPKERFSAEFPKEGPSILRIQQVVRGDSAAYFCASSPGQSNQPQHFGDGTRLSIL.